The subject of this entry is one T cell receptor (beta chain). The germline CDR1 and CDR2 sequences are MRHNA and SNTAGT. Deletions cut 2 bases from V and 4 bases from J, with 12 bases between. This CDR3 has 15 residues. This sample was included in a study of blood T cell repertoires in COVID-19. As for the study in general: Donors in the United States, Italy and Spain gave samples during acute or convalescent COVID-19. PBMCs, B-cell-depleted T cells, or T cells provided the cDNA or gDNA that made up the material.

Per the authors' pipeline: The assay estimated nucleated cells by amplifying reference gene primers. The repertoire was sequenced with immunoSEQ multiplex PCR; TCRdb's copy has only in-frame clones and lacks some. Clone size and the V and J calls come from that table; the DNA yielded D and trimming. The sample contains around 250,000 clones, around nine tenths of which appear only once. V gene TRBV6-4 combines with J gene TRBJ1-3; D gene ambiguous. The sequence came from a woman between 70 and 85 years old with active or convalescent COVID-19. The material sequenced was peripheral blood. CDR3 region: CASSDLSTAGNTIYF. CDR3 nucleotides: TGTGCCAGCAGTGACCTGTCCACCGCGGGAAACACCATATATTTT.